Listed below are T cell receptor beta chains from one sample, sequenced in a study of control samples from healthy donors and cancer patients. Here immunoSEQ multiplex PCR was the method, and the copy in TCRdb shows in-frame clones only, minus some. The table has 100,000 or so clones, roughly 80% seen once. Sequenced sample: blood. These receptors all stem from a woman in her forties or fifties in good health. CDR3s include the opening cysteine and the closing phenylalanine or tryptophan. D genes are given only for firm matches. Expanded clones get a size class; other rows say once, few or many, or leave the size out.

size: few
J: TRBJ1-6
V: TRBV3-1/TRBV3-2
D: .
CDR3: CASSQGGKNSPLHF
DNA: TGTGCCAGCAGCCAGGGAGGGAAAAATTCACCCCTCCACTTT

size: .
J: TRBJ2-7
V: TRBV11-3
D: TRBD1
CDR3: CASSAGQGFKQYF
DNA: TGTGCCAGCAGCGCGGGACAGGGGTTTAAGCAGTACTTC

size: .
J: TRBJ2-1
V: TRBV29-1
D: TRBD2
CDR3: CSVRLAGPEQFF
DNA: TGCAGCGTTCGACTAGCGGGCCCTGAGCAGTTCTTC

size: .
J: TRBJ1-2
V: TRBV29-1
D: TRBD1
CDR3: CSGGTGSLYGYTF
DNA: TGCAGCGGAGGGACAGGCTCCCTTTATGGCTACACCTTC

size: .
J: TRBJ2-5
V: TRBV7-2
D: .
CDR3: CASSNGQGGRETQYF
DNA: TGTGCCAGCAGTAACGGACAGGGAGGGAGAGAGACCCAGTACTTC

size: .
J: TRBJ2-7
V: TRBV9
D: .
CDR3: CASSEGTGTYEQYF
DNA: TGTGCCAGCAGCGAGGGGACGGGGACCTACGAGCAGTACTTC

size: .
J: TRBJ1-3
V: TRBV18
D: .
CDR3: CASSLDRNSGNTIYF
DNA: TGTGCCAGCTCACTAGACAGGAACTCTGGAAACACCATATATTTT

size: .
J: TRBJ1-3
V: TRBV9
D: TRBD1
CDR3: CASSEGTETFTIYF
DNA: TGTGCCAGCAGCGAGGGGACAGAGACCTTCACCATATATTTT

size: .
J: TRBJ1-2
V: TRBV2
D: TRBD1
CDR3: CASSPDRENYGYTF
DNA: TGTGCCAGCAGTCCCGACAGGGAGAACTATGGCTACACCTTC

size: .
J: TRBJ2-2
V: TRBV5-4
D: .
CDR3: CASSRGLDLNTGELFF
DNA: TGTGCCAGCAGCCGAGGGCTAGATTTGAACACCGGGGAGCTGTTTTTT

size: .
J: TRBJ1-1
V: TRBV4-1
D: TRBD1
CDR3: CASSQPGTGPTEAFF
DNA: TGCGCCAGCAGCCAGCCCGGGACAGGGCCCACTGAAGCTTTCTTT

size: once
J: TRBJ1-3
V: TRBV30
D: .
CDR3: CASPRDNGNTIYF
DNA: TGTGCCTCCCCTCGGGACAACGGAAACACCATATATTTT

size: .
J: TRBJ2-5
V: TRBV15
D: TRBD2
CDR3: CATEGGETQYF
DNA: TGTGCCACGGAGGGAGGGGAGACCCAGTACTTC

size: few
J: TRBJ2-5
V: TRBV4-3
D: TRBD2
CDR3: CASSQGGPGSGLMQETQYF
DNA: TGCGCCAGCAGCCAAGGAGGACCCGGTAGCGGGCTGATGCAAGAGACCCAGTACTTC

size: .
J: TRBJ2-7
V: TRBV4-2
D: TRBD1
CDR3: CASSQAQTGFEQYF
DNA: TGTGCCAGCAGCCAAGCCCAGACAGGGTTCGAGCAGTACTTC

size: .
J: TRBJ2-2
V: TRBV7-9
D: .
CDR3: CASSLPLTTWTGELFF
DNA: TGTGCCAGCAGCTTACCCCTCACAACATGGACCGGGGAGCTGTTTTTT

size: .
J: TRBJ2-2
V: TRBV6-4
D: .
CDR3: CASSDGAGVGELFF
DNA: TGTGCCAGCAGTGACGGGGCAGGGGTCGGGGAGCTGTTTTTT

size: .
J: TRBJ1-3
V: TRBV30
D: .
CDR3: CAWSVPRISGNTIYF
DNA: TGTGCCTGGAGTGTACCGCGAATCTCAGGAAACACCATATATTTT

size: once
J: TRBJ1-2
V: TRBV18
D: .
CDR3: CASSPEASETYGYTF
DNA: TGTGCCAGCTCACCTGAAGCAAGTGAAACCTACGGCTACACCTTC

size: .
J: TRBJ1-2
V: TRBV28
D: TRBD1
CDR3: CASSSRDRDGYTF
DNA: TGTGCCAGCAGTTCCCGGGACAGGGACGGCTACACCTTC

size: .
J: TRBJ1-1
V: TRBV27
D: .
CDR3: CASSPRMSTEAFF
DNA: TGTGCCAGCAGTCCCCGTATGAGCACTGAAGCTTTCTTT

size: .
J: TRBJ1-1
V: TRBV5-5
D: TRBD1
CDR3: CASSLKFADRVEYTEAFF
DNA: TGTGCCAGCAGCTTGAAGTTTGCGGACAGGGTGGAGTACACTGAAGCTTTCTTT

size: .
J: TRBJ2-1
V: TRBV5-1
D: TRBD2
CDR3: CASSISGGAVNEQFF
DNA: TGCGCCAGCAGCATTAGCGGGGGGGCCGTAAATGAGCAGTTCTTC

size: .
J: TRBJ2-1
V: TRBV7-2
D: .
CDR3: CASSLKRVGHNEQFF
DNA: TGTGCCAGCAGCTTAAAGCGGGTGGGACACAATGAGCAGTTCTTC

size: .
J: TRBJ2-7
V: TRBV14
D: TRBD1
CDR3: CASSQDLVGQGTLTYEQYF
DNA: TGTGCCAGCAGCCAAGATCTTGTGGGACAGGGTACCCTCACCTACGAGCAGTACTTC

size: .
J: TRBJ1-2
V: TRBV29-1
D: TRBD1
CDR3: CSVDEGAHGYTF
DNA: TGCAGCGTTGACGAGGGGGCTCATGGCTACACCTTC

size: .
J: TRBJ1-2
V: TRBV28
D: TRBD1
CDR3: CASSPVVRGTNYGYTF
DNA: TGTGCCAGCAGCCCCGTCGTCAGGGGGACTAACTATGGCTACACCTTC

size: .
J: TRBJ2-1
V: TRBV6-5
D: TRBD2
CDR3: CASSYAGGSYNEQFF
DNA: TGTGCCAGCAGTTATGCGGGGGGGTCCTACAATGAGCAGTTCTTC

size: .
J: TRBJ1-6
V: TRBV30
D: .
CDR3: CAWSSGSDSPLHF
DNA: TGTGCCTGGAGTTCCGGGTCGGATTCACCCCTCCACTTT

size: .
J: TRBJ1-5
V: TRBV28
D: TRBD1
CDR3: CASSPTKTGGDQPQHF
DNA: TGTGCCAGCAGTCCCACGAAGACAGGGGGCGATCAGCCCCAGCATTTT

size: .
J: TRBJ2-5
V: TRBV24-1
D: .
CDR3: CATSGYDSRETQYF
DNA: TGTGCCACCAGTGGTTATGACAGTCGGGAGACCCAGTACTTC

size: .
J: TRBJ2-3
V: TRBV9
D: .
CDR3: CASSVAGGSSATYTDTQYF
DNA: TGTGCCAGCAGCGTAGCTGGGGGGTCTAGCGCCACTTACACAGATACGCAGTATTTT

size: .
J: TRBJ2-5
V: TRBV6-2/TRBV6-3
D: .
CDR3: CASSYGRQETQYF
DNA: TGTGCCAGCAGTTACGGCAGGCAAGAGACCCAGTACTTC

size: .
J: TRBJ1-1
V: TRBV5-1
D: TRBD1
CDR3: CASSRGQGGTEAFF
DNA: TGCGCCAGCAGCAGAGGACAGGGGGGCACTGAAGCTTTCTTT

size: .
J: TRBJ1-2
V: TRBV4-2
D: TRBD1
CDR3: CASSQEPTGTGGYGYTF
DNA: TGTGCCAGCAGCCAAGAGCCCACCGGGACAGGGGGATATGGCTACACCTTC

size: .
J: TRBJ2-3
V: TRBV20-1
D: .
CDR3: CSASGGGFTDTQYF
DNA: TGCAGTGCTAGTGGGGGCGGGTTCACAGATACGCAGTATTTT

size: .
J: TRBJ2-5
V: TRBV5-5
D: TRBD1
CDR3: CASREGQGYQETQYF
DNA: TGTGCCAGCAGAGAGGGACAGGGGTACCAAGAGACCCAGTACTTC

size: .
J: TRBJ1-6
V: TRBV29-1
D: .
CDR3: CSVGSSRNSPLHF
DNA: TGCAGCGTTGGGAGTTCGAGGAATTCACCCCTCCACTTT

size: .
J: TRBJ2-1
V: TRBV9
D: TRBD2
CDR3: CARRGGGNPSSYNEQFF
DNA: TGTGCCCGCCGCGGGGGGGGGAACCCCAGCTCCTACAATGAGCAGTTCTTC

size: .
J: TRBJ2-2
V: TRBV15
D: .
CDR3: CATSRDFGRGELFF
DNA: TGTGCCACCAGCAGGGACTTCGGTAGGGGGGAGCTGTTTTTT

size: .
J: TRBJ1-2
V: TRBV7-9
D: .
CDR3: CASTLSGEDGYTF
DNA: TGTGCCAGCACCCTGTCCGGGGAAGATGGCTACACCTTC

size: .
J: TRBJ2-5
V: TRBV6-5
D: .
CDR3: CASSYRQAGETQYF
DNA: TGTGCCAGCAGTTACAGGCAGGCTGGAGAGACCCAGTACTTC

size: .
J: TRBJ2-5
V: TRBV11-2
D: TRBD2
CDR3: CASSLEVLLAGEETQYF
DNA: TGTGCCAGCAGCTTAGAAGTCCTACTAGCGGGAGAAGAGACCCAGTACTTC

size: .
J: TRBJ2-6
V: TRBV19
D: .
CDR3: CASSVDGPPNVLTF
DNA: TGTGCCAGTAGTGTGGACGGGCCCCCCAACGTCCTGACTTTC

size: .
J: TRBJ2-2
V: TRBV4-1
D: TRBD2
CDR3: CASSPLGSVAGGQNTGELFF
DNA: TGCGCCAGCAGCCCCCTCGGCTCGGTAGCGGGGGGTCAGAACACCGGGGAGCTGTTTTTT

size: .
J: TRBJ1-5
V: TRBV28
D: TRBD1
CDR3: CASSFPRTGGAPQHF
DNA: TGTGCCAGCAGTTTCCCCCGGACAGGCGGCGCGCCCCAGCATTTT

size: .
J: TRBJ2-7
V: TRBV19
D: .
CDR3: CASSISSLSSYEQYF
DNA: TGTGCCAGTAGTATCTCCAGCCTTAGCTCCTACGAGCAGTACTTC

size: .
J: TRBJ1-6
V: TRBV12-3/TRBV12-4
D: .
CDR3: CASSPLNSPLHF
DNA: TGTGCCAGCAGCCCTCTAAATTCACCCCTCCACTTT

size: .
J: TRBJ2-4
V: TRBV6-2/TRBV6-3
D: TRBD2
CDR3: CASSRYSSGTPAKNIQYF
DNA: TGTGCCAGCAGCCGTTACTCTAGCGGGACCCCAGCCAAAAACATTCAGTACTTC

size: .
J: TRBJ1-1
V: TRBV6-5
D: TRBD1
CDR3: CASSNIRDRATEAFF
DNA: TGTGCCAGCAGCAACATTCGGGACAGGGCCACTGAAGCTTTCTTT

size: .
J: TRBJ1-3
V: TRBV5-1
D: .
CDR3: CASSLNSRTLRGRNTIYF
DNA: TGCGCCAGCAGCTTGAATAGCCGAACCTTAAGAGGACGAAACACCATATATTTT

size: .
J: TRBJ1-4
V: TRBV5-1
D: .
CDR3: CASSPNGGDEKLFF
DNA: TGCGCCAGCAGCCCCAACGGGGGAGATGAAAAACTGTTTTTT

size: .
J: TRBJ2-7
V: TRBV10-3
D: TRBD2
CDR3: CAISGLAGYEQYF
DNA: TGTGCCATCAGTGGACTAGCGGGGTACGAGCAGTACTTC

size: .
J: TRBJ1-5
V: TRBV19
D: TRBD1
CDR3: CAGRGDRGTYDNQPQHF
DNA: TGTGCCGGTAGAGGGGACAGGGGAACGTACGACAATCAGCCCCAGCATTTT

size: .
J: TRBJ2-5
V: TRBV15
D: .
CDR3: CATSRFRTSETQYF
DNA: TGTGCCACCAGCAGATTCCGTACTTCAGAGACCCAGTACTTC

size: .
J: TRBJ1-1
V: TRBV27
D: TRBD1
CDR3: CASSFGQGGRTEAFF
DNA: TGTGCCAGCAGTTTCGGACAGGGTGGGAGGACTGAAGCTTTCTTT

size: .
J: TRBJ2-5
V: TRBV11-2
D: TRBD1
CDR3: CASSSSGTGGLETQYF
DNA: TGTGCCAGCAGCTCGTCCGGGACAGGGGGCTTAGAGACCCAGTACTTC

size: .
J: TRBJ1-1
V: TRBV29-1
D: .
CDR3: CSVLGQLNTEAFF
DNA: TGCAGCGTTCTCGGACAGTTAAACACTGAAGCTTTCTTT

size: .
J: TRBJ1-2
V: TRBV4-2
D: .
CDR3: CASTSSDSSGYGYTF
DNA: TGTGCCAGTACTAGCTCGGATTCGAGTGGCTATGGCTACACCTTC